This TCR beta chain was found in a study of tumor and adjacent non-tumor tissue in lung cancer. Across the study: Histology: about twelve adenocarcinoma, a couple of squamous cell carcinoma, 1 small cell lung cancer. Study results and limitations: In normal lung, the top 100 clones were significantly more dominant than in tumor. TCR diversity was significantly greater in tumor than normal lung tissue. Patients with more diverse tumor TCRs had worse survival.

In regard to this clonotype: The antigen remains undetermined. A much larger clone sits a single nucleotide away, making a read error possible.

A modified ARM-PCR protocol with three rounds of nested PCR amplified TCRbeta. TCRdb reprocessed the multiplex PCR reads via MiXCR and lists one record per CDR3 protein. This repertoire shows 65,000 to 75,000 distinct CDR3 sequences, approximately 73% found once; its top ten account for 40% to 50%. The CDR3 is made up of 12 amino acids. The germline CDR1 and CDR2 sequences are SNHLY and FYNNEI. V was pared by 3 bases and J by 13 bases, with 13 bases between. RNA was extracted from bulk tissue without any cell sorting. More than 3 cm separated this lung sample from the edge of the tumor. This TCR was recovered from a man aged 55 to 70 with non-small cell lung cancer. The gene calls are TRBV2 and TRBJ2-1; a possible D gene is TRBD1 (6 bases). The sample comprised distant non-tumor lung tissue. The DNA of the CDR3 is TGTGCCAGCAGTGATCACCGGGACAAACAGTTCTTC. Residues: CASSDHRDKQFF.